The source of this TCR beta chain is a study of shared clonotypes between healthy human individuals. Across the whole study: Plates per donor: three CD4 naive, three CD4 memory, two CD8 naive, one CD8 memory. Overall study findings and caveats: The small donor group covered limited genetic and exposure diversity.

With regard to this clone: Its antigen remains unidentified.

The CDR3 extends over 15 amino acids. With V trimmed by 2 bases and J by 2 bases, 3 bases remained unmatched. In germline, CDR1 is MNHEY, CDR2 SMNVEV (reference sequence). Each subset's genomic DNA was split evenly across several immunoSEQ plates. TCRdb's copy holds only in-frame clones and misses some; the assay was immunoSEQ multiplex PCR. Altogether 2.3 million or so clones are present, over 85% being singletons, with the ten largest covering about 0.39%. The chain links TRBV27 to TRBJ2-1; 7 bases agree with TRBD2. The clonotype originates from a man aged 18-30 years in good health. Some clones in this sample may be carry-over from other donors' samples. The sequenced sample consisted of naive CD4+ T cells from PBMCs. The sample's subset: CD45RA+ positively selected. The DNA for the CDR3 is TGTGCCAGCAGTTTAATAAGCGGGACCTACAATGAGCAGTTCTTC. Amino acid sequence: CASSLISGTYNEQFF.